This is a list of T cell receptor beta chains from one sample in a study of T-cell memory formation after mild COVID-19. One entry per CDR3 protein, called by TCRdb with MiXCR from the 5' RACE reads. The table shows 120,000 to 150,000 distinct CDR3 sequences, with 6% to 6.5% occurring only once. Sequencing was performed on PBMCs or a T cell subset sorted from them (not recorded which). These receptor sequences come from an adult woman who had mild COVID-19 (a few samples of this study predate the infection). Cell type and time point are not known. Both conserved end residues are part of each CDR3. A D gene is named only where the DNA matches it firmly. Rows give clone size only sometimes, using once, few, many, or a class for an expanded clone.

d_call: .
j_call: TRBJ1-5
clone_size: .
v_call: TRBV19
cdr3_aa: CASSIESLGANQPQHF
cdr3_nt: TGTGCCAGTAGTATAGAATCCCTTGGGGCGAATCAGCCCCAGCATTTT

d_call: TRBD2
j_call: TRBJ2-2
clone_size: few
v_call: TRBV12-3/TRBV12-4
cdr3_aa: CASSLRGLAGAVTGELFF
cdr3_nt: TGTGCCAGCAGTTTACGGGGACTAGCGGGAGCGGTGACCGGGGAGCTGTTTTTT

d_call: .
j_call: TRBJ2-7
clone_size: many
v_call: TRBV3-1
cdr3_aa: CASSPRTDSYEQYF
cdr3_nt: TGTGCCAGCAGCCCACGGACAGATTCCTACGAGCAGTACTTC

d_call: .
j_call: TRBJ2-3
clone_size: .
v_call: TRBV9
cdr3_aa: CASSLRRDLMKFTDTQYF
cdr3_nt: TGTGCCAGCAGCTTAAGGAGGGACCTAATGAAATTCACAGATACGCAGTATTTT

d_call: .
j_call: TRBJ1-1
clone_size: .
v_call: TRBV6-2/TRBV6-3
cdr3_aa: CASRIEGFTEAFF
cdr3_nt: TGTGCCAGCAGAATCGAGGGATTTACTGAAGCTTTCTTT

d_call: .
j_call: TRBJ2-5
clone_size: .
v_call: TRBV5-4
cdr3_aa: CASSPGSTEETQYF
cdr3_nt: TGTGCCAGCAGCCCCGGATCGACGGAAGAGACCCAGTACTTC

d_call: .
j_call: TRBJ2-3
clone_size: .
v_call: TRBV6-2/TRBV6-3
cdr3_aa: CASSGGPDTQYF
cdr3_nt: TGTGCCAGCAGCGGGGGCCCAGATACGCAGTATTTT

d_call: TRBD2
j_call: TRBJ2-5
clone_size: .
v_call: TRBV11-2
cdr3_aa: CASSHIAGWQETQYF
cdr3_nt: TGTGCCAGCAGTCACATAGCGGGGTGGCAAGAGACCCAGTACTTC

d_call: .
j_call: TRBJ1-2
clone_size: many
v_call: TRBV29-1
cdr3_aa: CSAQDRFYGYTF
cdr3_nt: TGCAGCGCCCAAGACAGATTCTATGGCTACACCTTC

d_call: .
j_call: TRBJ2-5
clone_size: many
v_call: TRBV12-3/TRBV12-4
cdr3_aa: CASSLGLIGQETQYF
cdr3_nt: TGTGCCAGCAGTCTGGGGCTGATCGGCCAAGAGACCCAGTACTTC

d_call: TRBD2
j_call: TRBJ2-3
clone_size: many
v_call: TRBV5-1
cdr3_aa: CASSGTSGSTDTQYF
cdr3_nt: TGCGCCAGCAGCGGAACTAGCGGAAGCACAGATACGCAGTATTTT

d_call: TRBD2
j_call: TRBJ2-1
clone_size: .
v_call: TRBV20-1
cdr3_aa: CSASRTSGRNEQFF
cdr3_nt: TGCAGTGCTTCACGGACTAGCGGGAGAAATGAGCAGTTCTTC

d_call: .
j_call: TRBJ2-5
clone_size: .
v_call: TRBV7-9
cdr3_aa: CASSRSSGVGETQYF
cdr3_nt: TGTGCCAGCAGCCGAAGCTCAGGGGTAGGAGAGACCCAGTACTTC

d_call: .
j_call: TRBJ1-5
clone_size: few
v_call: TRBV5-4
cdr3_aa: CASSFRNQPQHF
cdr3_nt: TGTGCCAGCAGCTTTCGTAATCAGCCCCAGCATTTT

d_call: .
j_call: TRBJ1-1
clone_size: few
v_call: TRBV18
cdr3_aa: CASSPSRGNTEAFF
cdr3_nt: TGTGCCAGCTCACCCTCCAGGGGGAACACTGAAGCTTTCTTT

d_call: TRBD2
j_call: TRBJ2-7
clone_size: many
v_call: TRBV29-1
cdr3_aa: CSVQHLTSAEQYF
cdr3_nt: TGCAGCGTCCAACACCTGACTAGCGCCGAGCAGTACTTC

d_call: TRBD1
j_call: TRBJ1-1
clone_size: few
v_call: TRBV12-3/TRBV12-4
cdr3_aa: CASSLSAGGSNAFF
cdr3_nt: TGTGCCAGCAGTTTATCCGCAGGGGGGAGTAATGCTTTCTTT

d_call: .
j_call: TRBJ2-3
clone_size: many
v_call: TRBV25-1
cdr3_aa: CASRDGRRATDTQYF
cdr3_nt: TGTGCCAGCCGGGACGGCAGGAGAGCCACAGATACGCAGTATTTT